One sample yielded the 13 T cell receptor beta chains listed below, sequenced in a study of blood T cells in healthy people across ages (dated by TCRdb to between 2014 and 2017). Receptors were amplified or captured by 5' RACE. The sample was run on an Illumina HiSeq 2500. A second PCR of roughly 7 to 11 cycles was performed with a sample-barcoded 5' primer and a J-beta primer mix. TCRdb reprocessed the public reads (quality trimming at Q25 with fastp, clone calling with MiXCR) and kept in-frame beta chains. Each record represents a unique CDR3 protein, reported with the most common genes and DNA among its rows. The sample table lists about 800,000 distinct CDR3 sequences, roughly 25% of them with a count of one. The top ten clones comprise more than 3% of the sample. These sequences were also reported in another study, on T cells of mothers and their children.

Sequencing input: blood. The receptors originated from a boy aged 5-17 years in good health.

Only a few counts were recorded for this clonotype. The V gene is TRBV7-9, the J gene TRBJ1-4, with TRBD1 matching over 8 bases. CDR1 SEHNR and CDR2 FQNEAQ come from the germline V gene (reference sequence). This CDR3 has 17 residues. The V segment lost 0 bases and the J segment 7 bases; nucleotides outside the gene matches: 10. CDR3 coding DNA: TGTGCCAGCAGCTTAGCTCACAGGGGGACGGATAGTGAAAAACTGTTTTTT. Amino acid sequence: CASSLAHRGTDSEKLFF.

There are a few counts of this clonotype. V gene TRBV9 combines with J gene TRBJ2-5; D remains ambiguous. The CDR3 sequence is 15 residues long. Trimming pared 0 bases from V and 1 base from J, leaving 10 bases between. Germline-derived CDR1 and CDR2 are SGDLS and YYNGEE. DNA for the CDR3: TGTGCCAGCAGCGTAGATGAAAGGATCCAAGAGACCCAGTACTTC. Translated: CASSVDERIQETQYF.

This clonotype came up many times. J is TRBJ2-1 and V is TRBV5-1; no firm D call. CDR1 and CDR2 from the germline V gene are SGHRS and YFSETQ. Trimming removed 1 base at V and 0 bases at J, with 11 bases between. The length of the CDR3 is 16 residues. CDR3 nucleotide sequence: TGCGCCAGCAGCTTGATTCTAACAGTCTCCTACAATGAGCAGTTCTTC. It codes for CASSLILTVSYNEQFF.

The CDR3 nucleotides are TGTGCCAGCAGCGTTGGGGGGGTAGTCACCGGGGAGCTGTTTTTT. Its protein product is CASSVGGVVTGELFF. The chain couples TRBV9 to TRBJ2-2; 7 nucleotides align to TRBD2. J lost 4 bases, V lost 2 bases, and 5 bases had no gene match. CDR3 length: 15 residues. CDR1 is SGDLS, CDR2 YYNGEE, per germline.

This clonotype was detected a few times. The chain joins TRBV4-3 to TRBJ2-1; TRBD1 might be the D (6 bases). The J call may be incorrect, as the DNA end agrees better with TRBJ2-7. This CDR3 has 13 amino acids. Germline V gives CDR1 LGHNA, CDR2 YSLEER. The CDR3 loop reads CASSQFTGKEQYF. CDR3 nucleotides: TGCGCCAGCAGCCAATTCACAGGGAAGGAGCAGTACTTC.

J is TRBJ1-2 and V is TRBV12-3 or TRBV12-4; D gene uncertain. V was cut by 2 bases and J by 5 bases, with 6 bases left in between. The CDR3 loop spans 12 amino acids. CDR3 DNA sequence: TGTGCCAGCAGTTTAATACTGTATGGCTACACCTTC. Its translation is CASSLILYGYTF.

The chain uses TRBV29-1 and TRBJ2-7, with TRBD1 matching over 10 bases. The CDR3 extends over 14 amino acids. The V gene end was trimmed by 6 bases and the J gene end by 3 bases; junction bases not matched to a gene: 8. CDR1 is SQVTM, CDR2 ANQGSEA, per germline. The CDR3 sequence is CSVQRGQGGYEQYF. The CDR3 bases are TGCAGCGTCCAAAGAGGACAGGGGGGCTACGAGCAGTACTTC.

This clonotype was counted many times. The chain has TRBV5-5 and TRBJ2-5, with a tentative D call TRBD1 (5 bases). Trimming left V 0 bases short and J 5 bases short, with 11 bases between. Germline V gene sequence: CDR1 SGHKS, CDR2 YYEKEE (reference sequence). The CDR3 covers 14 residues. CDR3: CASSLVAGLETQYF. CDR3 bases: TGTGCCAGCAGCTTGGTGGCAGGGCTGGAGACCCAGTACTTC.

This clonotype was counted many times. V gene TRBV12-3 or TRBV12-4 combines with J gene TRBJ2-7; tentatively, D is TRBD1 or TRBD2 (6 bases each). The CDR3 totals 13 residues. With 4 bases removed from V and 3 bases from J, the gap between germline ends came to 10 bases. The CDR3 nucleotides read TGTGCCAGCAGTTGGGGGGACAACTACGAGCAGTACTTC. It is translated as CASSWGDNYEQYF.

V gene TRBV14 combines with J gene TRBJ2-2; D unclear. Trimming left V 2 bases short and J 1 base short, with 11 bases between. The CDR3 extends over 16 amino acids. The V gene's germline CDR1 is SGHDN and CDR2 FVKESK. The CDR3 DNA reads as TGTGCCAGCAGCCAACTCCCCTTATGGAACACCGGGGAGCTGTTTTTT. Its protein is CASSQLPLWNTGELFF.

DNA of the CDR3: TGTGCCATCAAAGCACAGGGGGCTCTTATCGATGAGCAGTTCTTC. This translates into CAIKAQGALIDEQFF. The rearrangement uses TRBV10-3 and TRBJ2-1; 9 nucleotides agree with TRBD1. The CDR3 consists of 15 residues. V lost 7 bases, J lost 8 bases, and 12 bases stayed unmatched. CDR1 is ENHRY and CDR2 is SYGVKD in the germline V gene.

This clonotype appeared a few times. V gene TRBV15 combines with J gene TRBJ1-4, with D unresolved. Between the trimmed V and J ends, which lost 5 bases and 6 bases, there was a span of 16 bases. This CDR3 region has 15 residues. Germline V gives CDR1 LNHNV, CDR2 YYDKDF (reference sequence). As DNA, the CDR3 is TGTGCCACCAGCGATGGTACGACGGACTATGAAAAACTGTTTTTT. It is translated as CATSDGTTDYEKLFF. The whole variable domain, remainder taken from reference TRBV15 and TRBJ1-4, is DAMVIQNPRYQVTQFGKPVTLSCSQTLNHNVMYWYQQKSSQAPKLLFHYYDKDFNNEADTPDNFQSRRPNTSFCFLDIRSPGLGDTAMYLCATSDGTTDYEKLFFGSGTQLSVL.

This clonotype has just a few counts. V and J are TRBV2 and TRBJ2-1; 14 bases align to TRBD2. Germline V lookup: CDR1 SNHLY, CDR2 FYNNEI. V was clipped by 0 bases and J by 1 base; unmatched bases: 8. The CDR3 spans 20 residues. The CDR3 DNA follows: TGTGCCAGCAGTGAAGCTCAGGAGGGACTAGCGGGAGAGTCCTACAATGAGCAGTTCTTC. Its protein product is CASSEAQEGLAGESYNEQFF.